This T cell receptor beta chain was captured in a study of cytomegalovirus exposure and HLA in healthy donors. Study-level background: Caucasian-associated ancestry cluster membership applied to about four fifths of 398 genotyped donors. The study's findings and limits: A later look showed TCR association rates differing by HLA locus, highest for DRB1 and lowest for HLA-C. An ancestry cluster, one associated with Asian ancestry, reportedly showed fewer N-insertions than the 666-donor mean in a later analysis. Presence/absence analyses supposed approximately even sequencing depth among donors.

Researchers ran the PCR with 60 Vbeta and 13 Jbeta primers. The protocol was immunoSEQ multiplex PCR, while the TCRdb copy is restricted to in-frame clones and leaves out a portion. The sample has around 140,000 clones, approximately 87% seen once. On this clone itself: The antigen remains unidentified.

This TCR derives from a man between 40 and 49 years old in good health and CMV-seronegative. Sequencing was carried out using PBMCs.

The CDR3 sequence is CASSQGWTNMNTEAFF. In nucleotides, the CDR3 is TGCGCCAGCAGCCAAGGATGGACAAATATGAACACTGAAGCTTTCTTT. The chain carries TRBV4-3 and TRBJ1-1; a weak D match, TRBD1 (5 bases). The V end lost 1 base, the J end lost 0 bases, and 12 bases lay between the germline ends. Germline V gene data show CDR1 as LGHNA and CDR2 as YSLEER. The CDR3 totals 16 residues.